Listed below are T cell receptor beta chains from one sample, sequenced in a study of radiotherapy plus CTLA-4 blockade in lung cancer. Only in-frame clones appear in the TCRdb table, and some are missing; sequencing was by immunoSEQ multiplex PCR. The table has roughly 100,000 clones, under 90% seen once. The sequenced sample was peripheral blood, obtained from a patient treated with radiotherapy plus ipilimumab. These receptors were obtained from a human donor with non-small cell lung cancer that progressed on radiotherapy plus ipilimumab. Some clones in this sample may be carry-over from other donors' samples. Each CDR3 is given with its conserved first and last residue. The D gene is left open where the match is weak. Clone size appears in some rows only: once, few, many, or a class for an expanded clone.

TRBV7-2	TRBJ1-1	-	TRBD1	CASSSGQGAWELAEAFF	TGTGCCAGCAGCTCTGGGCAGGGGGCCTGGGAACTCGCTGAAGCTTTCTTT
TRBV5-1	TRBJ2-1	-	TRBD1	CASSLVGTGGLNEQFF	TGCGCCAGCAGCTTGGTCGGGACAGGGGGCCTCAATGAGCAGTTCTTC
TRBV18	TRBJ1-3	-	-	CASSPTVVSGNTIYF	TGTGCCAGCTCACCCACAGTGGTTTCTGGAAACACCATATATTTT
TRBV5-1	TRBJ1-1	few	-	CASTEGLEAFF	TGCGCCAGCACCGAGGGATTGGAAGCTTTCTTT
TRBV9	TRBJ2-3	-	-	CASSVGSQRSTDTQYF	TGTGCCAGCAGCGTAGGATCCCAGCGGAGCACAGATACGCAGTATTTT
TRBV7-3	TRBJ1-1	-	-	CASSLRPNLAEAFF	TGTGCCAGCAGCTTAAGGCCAAACTTAGCTGAAGCTTTCTTT
TRBV13	TRBJ2-2	-	-	CASSPPRWAAGELFF	TGTGCCAGCAGCCCCCCTCGGTGGGCCGCCGGGGAGCTGTTTTTT
TRBV27	TRBJ2-3	once	TRBD2	CASSLSGLGRGGLADTQYF	TGTGCCAGCAGTTTATCGGGCTTGGGGCGGGGGGGCCTCGCAGATACGCAGTATTTT
TRBV7-9	TRBJ1-1	-	TRBD1	CASSAPGQGTYTEAFF	TGTGCCAGCAGCGCCCCCGGACAGGGGACTTACACTGAAGCTTTCTTT
TRBV6-4	TRBJ2-3	few	TRBD2	CASSDLAGADTQYF	TGTGCCAGCAGTGACCTAGCGGGGGCAGATACGCAGTATTTT
TRBV18	TRBJ2-3	-	TRBD2	CASSPGLEGTDTQYF	TGTGCCAGCTCACCCGGACTAGAGGGCACAGATACGCAGTATTTT
TRBV28	TRBJ2-5	-	-	CASRGGAYQETQYF	TGTGCCAGCAGGGGCGGCGCCTACCAAGAGACCCAGTACTTC
TRBV5-5	TRBJ1-6	-	TRBD1	CASRGTGVSNNSPLHF	TGTGCCAGCAGGGGGACAGGGGTTTCAAATAATTCACCCCTCCACTTT
TRBV28	TRBJ2-7	once	-	CASSLEYGGSYEQYF	TGTGCCAGCAGTTTGGAGTACGGGGGCTCCTACGAGCAGTACTTC
TRBV28	TRBJ2-7	-	-	CATGPSSYEQYF	TGTGCCACTGGACCCAGCTCCTACGAGCAGTACTTC
TRBV29-1	TRBJ1-1	few	-	CSVGDTRKTEAFF	TGCAGCGTAGGGGACACTAGAAAAACTGAAGCTTTCTTT
TRBV4-3	TRBJ2-1	-	TRBD2	CASSQVDGLAEAHEQFF	TGCGCCAGCAGCCAAGTTGATGGGCTAGCGGAGGCCCATGAGCAGTTCTTC
TRBV5-6	TRBJ2-7	-	-	CASRIGTAYEQYF	TGTGCCAGCAGGATTGGAACAGCGTACGAGCAGTACTTC
TRBV5-1	TRBJ2-7	-	TRBD1	CASSTTGQGYEQYF	TGCGCCAGCAGCACAACGGGACAGGGGTACGAGCAGTACTTC
TRBV5-1	TRBJ1-3	-	TRBD1	CASNPGTDGNTIYF	TGCGCCAGTAATCCCGGGACAGACGGAAACACCATATATTTT
TRBV7-9	TRBJ2-5	-	TRBD1	CASSRGQQETQYF	TGTGCCAGCAGCCGGGGACAGCAAGAGACCCAGTACTTC
TRBV5-4	TRBJ1-6	-	TRBD1	CASSPLDRGGSPLHF	TGTGCCAGCAGCCCCCTGGACAGGGGAGGTTCACCCCTCCACTTT
TRBV6-6	TRBJ2-7	-	TRBD1	CASSGQGYEQYF	TGTGCCAGCAGCGGACAGGGCTACGAGCAGTACTTC
TRBV2	TRBJ1-5	-	-	CASGLGGQPQHF	TGTGCCAGCGGACTAGGGGGTCAGCCCCAGCATTTT
TRBV5-1	TRBJ2-3	-	-	CASSYQGMGHTDTQYF	TGCGCCAGCAGCTATCAGGGGATGGGGCACACAGATACGCAGTATTTT
TRBV7-2	TRBJ1-6	-	TRBD1	CASGARDRYSPLHF	TGTGCCAGCGGTGCCCGGGACAGGTATTCACCCCTCCACTTT
TRBV29-1	TRBJ2-7	-	TRBD1	CSVTQTGTATHEQYF	TGCAGCGTCACTCAAACGGGGACAGCCACCCACGAGCAGTACTTC
TRBV5-1	TRBJ2-1	-	TRBD1	CASTPGQAYNEQFF	TGCGCCAGCACTCCGGGACAGGCCTACAATGAGCAGTTCTTC
TRBV5-1	TRBJ2-5	once	-	CASSEQGHETQYF	TGCGCCAGCAGCGAACAGGGTCATGAGACCCAGTACTTC
TRBV7-9	TRBJ2-1	-	TRBD1	CASSTLYRGQRDEQFF	TGTGCCAGCAGCACCCTTTACAGGGGTCAGAGGGATGAGCAGTTCTTC
TRBV11-3	TRBJ1-1	-	TRBD1	CASSAGQGWDTEAFF	TGTGCCAGCAGCGCCGGACAGGGCTGGGACACTGAAGCTTTCTTT
TRBV30	TRBJ2-2	-	TRBD1	CAWSVGQGVNTGELFF	TGTGCCTGGAGCGTGGGACAGGGGGTTAACACCGGGGAGCTGTTTTTT
TRBV7-2	TRBJ2-7	-	-	CASSLVGTRVGYEQYF	TGTGCCAGCAGCTTAGTAGGGACACGGGTGGGCTACGAGCAGTACTTC
TRBV2	TRBJ1-6	-	-	CASSDRGKAGIF	TGTGCCAGCAGTGACCGAGGGAAAGCCGGGATTTTT
TRBV7-2	TRBJ1-4	-	-	CASSLGLGHEKLFF	TGTGCCAGCAGCTTAGGTCTAGGGCATGAAAAACTGTTTTTT
TRBV9	TRBJ2-5	-	TRBD2	CAPRPKRGGVETQYF	TGTGCCCCTAGGCCAAAGCGGGGGGGCGTAGAGACCCAGTACTTC
TRBV5-1	TRBJ1-2	-	TRBD1	CASSSGDRGRGGYTF	TGCGCCAGCAGCTCGGGGGACAGGGGGCGAGGCGGCTACACCTTC
TRBV5-8	TRBJ2-7	-	TRBD2	CASSLVGDYYEQYF	TGTGCCAGCAGCTTGGTAGGGGACTACTACGAGCAGTACTTC
TRBV5-4	TRBJ1-2	-	TRBD1	CASSPGQGVPYGYTF	TGTGCCAGCAGCCCCGGACAGGGAGTCCCCTATGGCTACACCTTC
TRBV10-2	TRBJ2-3	-	-	CASTQTTDTQYF	TGCGCCAGCACTCAAACCACAGATACGCAGTATTTT
TRBV21-1	TRBJ1-1	-	-	CASIKDRLNTEAFF	TGTGCCAGCATCAAGGACAGACTGAACACTGAAGCTTTCTTT
TRBV19	TRBJ1-5	-	-	CASKREGYSNQPQHF	TGTGCCAGTAAGCGAGAGGGCTATAGCAATCAGCCCCAGCATTTT
TRBV6-6	TRBJ1-4	few	TRBD1	CASLLTGGGEKLFF	TGTGCCAGCCTATTAACAGGGGGCGGTGAAAAACTGTTTTTT
TRBV7-2	TRBJ1-2	-	TRBD1	CASSLVWGTGNGYTF	TGTGCCAGCAGCTTAGTCTGGGGGACAGGGAATGGCTACACCTTC
TRBV7-8	TRBJ1-3	-	-	CASSLSSVDTIYF	TGTGCCAGCAGCTTAAGTTCCGTGGACACCATATATTTT
TRBV11-3	TRBJ2-7	-	TRBD2	CASSQGGGREQYF	TGTGCCAGCAGCCAAGGCGGGGGGCGTGAGCAGTACTTC
TRBV11-3	TRBJ2-3	few	-	CASSLEQGNTDTQYF	TGTGCCAGCAGCTTAGAACAGGGAAACACAGATACGCAGTATTTT
TRBV2	TRBJ2-3	-	-	CASKASGIADTQYF	TGTGCCAGCAAGGCTTCGGGGATCGCAGATACGCAGTATTTT
TRBV5-6	TRBJ2-7	-	-	CASSLFGGHSRSYEQYF	TGTGCCAGCAGCCTCTTCGGGGGCCATAGTCGATCCTACGAGCAGTACTTC
TRBV4-3	TRBJ1-2	-	-	CASSQEPAFTGLAYGYTF	TGCGCCAGCAGCCAAGAACCGGCTTTTACAGGGCTGGCCTATGGCTACACCTTC
TRBV19	TRBJ2-5	-	TRBD2	CASSPLAGGRETQYF	TGTGCCAGTAGTCCCCTAGCGGGGGGCCGGGAGACCCAGTACTTC
TRBV10-3	TRBJ2-2	-	TRBD1	CAISESTGGRTGELFF	TGTGCCATCAGTGAGTCGACAGGGGGCCGAACCGGGGAGCTGTTTTTT
TRBV7-7	TRBJ2-7	-	-	CASSLAWGPSYEQYF	TGTGCTAGCAGCTTAGCCTGGGGTCCGTCCTACGAGCAGTACTTC
TRBV28	TRBJ2-5	-	TRBD1	CASSFNRGLSGAEAQYF	TGTGCCAGCAGTTTCAACAGGGGGCTTTCGGGTGCGGAGGCCCAGTACTTC
TRBV5-8	TRBJ2-7	-	-	CASSFGGSYEQYF	TGTGCCAGCAGCTTTGGGGGTTCCTACGAGCAGTACTTC